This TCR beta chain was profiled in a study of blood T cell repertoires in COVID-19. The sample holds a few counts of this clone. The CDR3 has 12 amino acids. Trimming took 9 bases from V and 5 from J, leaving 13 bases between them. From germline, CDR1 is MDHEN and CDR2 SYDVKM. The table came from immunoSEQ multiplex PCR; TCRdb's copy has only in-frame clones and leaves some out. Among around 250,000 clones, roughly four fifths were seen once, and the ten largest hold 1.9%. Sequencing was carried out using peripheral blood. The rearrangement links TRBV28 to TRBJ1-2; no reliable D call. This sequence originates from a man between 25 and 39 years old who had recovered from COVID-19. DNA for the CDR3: TGTGCCAGTCAAGGAGCCCAATATGGCTACACCTTC. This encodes CASQGAQYGYTF.